This T cell receptor beta chain was obtained from a study of cytomegalovirus exposure and HLA in healthy donors. Study observations and caveats: Most TCR sequences were uncommon, yet certain public TCRs appeared in many donors. High specificity and sensitivity for cytomegalovirus status were reported for the classifier. According to a subsequent analysis, TCR clusters identified in the first cohort showed a tendency to co-occur across the roughly 110 validation repertoires. As confirmed in vitro, a few CMV-associated chains were specific for CMV antigens.

Looked up from germline, CDR1 is MNHEY and CDR2 is SVGAGI. This CDR3 contains 15 residues. V shed 5 bases, J shed 0 bases, and the junction held 7 bases outside the gene matches. Method: immunoSEQ multiplex PCR; TCRdb's copy keeps in-frame clones and lacks some. The sample carries roughly 330,000 clones, approximately 90% recorded once. As to this clone: The antigen is unknown.

This receptor was taken from a woman aged 25 to 45 in good health and CMV-seropositive. The rearrangement uses TRBV6-5 and TRBJ2-7; 7 bases map to TRBD1. The sequenced sample was PBMCs. CDR3: CASSPQGIGSYEQYF. CDR3 coding DNA: TGTGCCAGCAGTCCACAGGGGATTGGCTCCTACGAGCAGTACTTC.